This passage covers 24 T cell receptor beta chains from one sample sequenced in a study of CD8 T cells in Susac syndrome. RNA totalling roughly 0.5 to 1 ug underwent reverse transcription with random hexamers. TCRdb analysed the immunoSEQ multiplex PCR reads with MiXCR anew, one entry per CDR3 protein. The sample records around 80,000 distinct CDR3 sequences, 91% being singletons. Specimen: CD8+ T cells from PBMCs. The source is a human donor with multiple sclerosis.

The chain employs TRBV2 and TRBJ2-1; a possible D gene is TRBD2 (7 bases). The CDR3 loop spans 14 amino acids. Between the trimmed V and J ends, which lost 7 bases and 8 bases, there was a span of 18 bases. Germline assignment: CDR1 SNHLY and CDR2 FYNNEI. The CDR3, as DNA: TGTGCCAGCAACCCCGGGGGGCCCCCAGATGAGCAGTTCTTC. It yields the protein CASNPGGPPDEQFF.

In nucleotides, the CDR3 is TGTGCCACCAGTGATTTTTTAGGGCTCGAGCAGTACTTC. Translation gives CATSDFLGLEQYF. The chain combines TRBV24-1 with TRBJ2-7; D is unresolved. In germline, CDR1 is KGHDR, CDR2 SFDVKD. The CDR3 covers 13 residues. Trimming stripped 1 base from V and 6 bases from J, with 9 bases between.

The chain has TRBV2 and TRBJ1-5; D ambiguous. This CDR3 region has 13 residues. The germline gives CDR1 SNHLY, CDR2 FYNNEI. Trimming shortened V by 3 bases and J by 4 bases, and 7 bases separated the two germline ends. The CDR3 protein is CASSDLGNQPQHF. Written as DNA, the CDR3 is TGTGCCAGCAGTGACTTGGGGAATCAGCCCCAGCATTTT.

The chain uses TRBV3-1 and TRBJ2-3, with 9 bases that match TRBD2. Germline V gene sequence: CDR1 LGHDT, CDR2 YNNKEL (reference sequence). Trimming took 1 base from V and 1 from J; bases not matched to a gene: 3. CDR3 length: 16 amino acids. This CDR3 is CASSQVASGGTDTQYF. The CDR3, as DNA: TGTGCCAGCAGCCAAGTTGCTAGCGGGGGCACAGATACGCAGTATTTT.

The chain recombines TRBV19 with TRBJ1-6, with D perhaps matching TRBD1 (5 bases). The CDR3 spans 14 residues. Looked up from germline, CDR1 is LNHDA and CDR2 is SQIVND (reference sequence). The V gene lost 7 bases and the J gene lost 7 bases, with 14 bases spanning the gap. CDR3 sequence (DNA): TGTGCCAGTACCGAAACCTGGGGGAATTCACCCCTCCACTTT. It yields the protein CASTETWGNSPLHF.

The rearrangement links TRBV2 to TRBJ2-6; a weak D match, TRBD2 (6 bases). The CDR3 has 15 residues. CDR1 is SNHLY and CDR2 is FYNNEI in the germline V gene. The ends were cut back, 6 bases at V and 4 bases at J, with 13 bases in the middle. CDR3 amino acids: CASSEWRAGANVLTF. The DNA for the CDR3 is TGTGCCAGCAGCGAGTGGAGGGCAGGGGCCAACGTCCTGACTTTC.

The CDR3 DNA is TGTGCCACCAGTGATTCGGCCAGGGGGCGACCCGAGCAGTACTTC. Its protein product is CATSDSARGRPEQYF. The chain couples TRBV24-1 to TRBJ2-7, with 8 bases lining up with TRBD1. The J segment lost 6 bases and the V segment lost 2 bases, leaving 8 bases of the junction unmatched. CDR3 length equals 15 residues. CDR1 and CDR2 (germline): KGHDR, SFDVKD.

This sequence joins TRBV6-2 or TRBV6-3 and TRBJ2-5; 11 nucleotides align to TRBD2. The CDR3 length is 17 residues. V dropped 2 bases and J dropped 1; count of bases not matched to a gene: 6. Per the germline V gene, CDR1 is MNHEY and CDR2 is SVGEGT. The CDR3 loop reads CASSYPSTSGIQETQYF. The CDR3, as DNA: TGTGCCAGCAGTTACCCTTCGACTAGCGGGATCCAAGAGACCCAGTACTTC.

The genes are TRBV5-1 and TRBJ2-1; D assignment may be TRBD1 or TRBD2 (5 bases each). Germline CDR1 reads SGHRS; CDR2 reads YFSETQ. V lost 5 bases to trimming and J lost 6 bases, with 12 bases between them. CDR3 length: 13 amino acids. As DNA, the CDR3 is TGCGCCAGCAGACGGGACGGGATCAATGAGCAGTTCTTC. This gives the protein CASRRDGINEQFF.

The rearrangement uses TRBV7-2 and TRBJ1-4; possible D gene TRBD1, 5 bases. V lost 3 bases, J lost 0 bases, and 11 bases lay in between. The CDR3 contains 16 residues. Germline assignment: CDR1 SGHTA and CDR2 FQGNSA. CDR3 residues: CASSFWGHATNEKLFF. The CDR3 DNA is TGTGCCAGCAGCTTTTGGGGCCATGCAACTAATGAAAAACTGTTTTTT.

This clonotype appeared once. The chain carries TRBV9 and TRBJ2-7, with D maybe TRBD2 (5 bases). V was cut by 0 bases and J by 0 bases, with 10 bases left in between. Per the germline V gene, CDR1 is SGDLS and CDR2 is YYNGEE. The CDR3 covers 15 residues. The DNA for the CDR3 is TGTGCCAGCAGCGTAGAGAGCGGTAGCTCCTACGAGCAGTACTTC. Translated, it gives CASSVESGSSYEQYF.

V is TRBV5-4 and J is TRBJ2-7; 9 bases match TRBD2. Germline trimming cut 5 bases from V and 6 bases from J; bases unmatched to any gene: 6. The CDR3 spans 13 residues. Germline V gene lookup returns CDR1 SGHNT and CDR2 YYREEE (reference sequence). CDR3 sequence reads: CASRTSGTTEQYF. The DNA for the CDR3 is TGTGCCAGCAGGACTAGCGGAACCACCGAGCAGTACTTC.

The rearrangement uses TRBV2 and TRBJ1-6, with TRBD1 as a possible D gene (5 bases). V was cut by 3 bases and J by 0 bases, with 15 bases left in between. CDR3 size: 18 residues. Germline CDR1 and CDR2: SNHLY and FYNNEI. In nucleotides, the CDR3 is TGTGCCAGCAGTGAGGGGGATCCCACCAGCTCCTATAATTCACCCCTCCACTTT. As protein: CASSEGDPTSSYNSPLHF.

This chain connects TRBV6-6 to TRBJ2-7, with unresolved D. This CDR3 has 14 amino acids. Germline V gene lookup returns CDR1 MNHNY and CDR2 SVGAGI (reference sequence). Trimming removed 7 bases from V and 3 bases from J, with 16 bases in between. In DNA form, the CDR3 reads TGTGCCAGCAAAAGTTCGATCTACAACTACGAGCAGTACTTC. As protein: CASKSSIYNYEQYF.

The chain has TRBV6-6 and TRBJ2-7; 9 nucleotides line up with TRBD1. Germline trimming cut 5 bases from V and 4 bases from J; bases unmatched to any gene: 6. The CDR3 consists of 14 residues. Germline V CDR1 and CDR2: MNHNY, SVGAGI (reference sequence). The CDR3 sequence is CASSDRDRAYEQYF. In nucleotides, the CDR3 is TGTGCCAGCAGTGACCGGGACAGGGCTTACGAGCAGTACTTC.

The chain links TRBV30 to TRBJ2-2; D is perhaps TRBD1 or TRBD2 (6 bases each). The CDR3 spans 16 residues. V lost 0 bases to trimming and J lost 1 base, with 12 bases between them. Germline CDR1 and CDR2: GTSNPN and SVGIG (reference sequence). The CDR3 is CAWSVGGRVNTGELFF. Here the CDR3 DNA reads TGTGCCTGGAGTGTTGGGGGGCGAGTGAACACCGGGGAGCTGTTTTTT.

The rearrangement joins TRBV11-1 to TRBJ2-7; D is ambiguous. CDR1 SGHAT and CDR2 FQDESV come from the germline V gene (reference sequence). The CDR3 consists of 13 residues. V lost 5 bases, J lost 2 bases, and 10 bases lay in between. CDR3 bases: TGTGCCAGCAGCCACGCCAGGACCTACGAGCAGTACTTC. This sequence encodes CASSHARTYEQYF.

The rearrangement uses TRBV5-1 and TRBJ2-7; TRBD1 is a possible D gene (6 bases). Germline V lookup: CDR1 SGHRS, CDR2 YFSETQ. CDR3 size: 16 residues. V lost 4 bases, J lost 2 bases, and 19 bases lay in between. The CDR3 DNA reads TGCGCCAGCAGCCCCGAAGGGACAACCTTACCCTACGAGCAGTACTTC. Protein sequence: CASSPEGTTLPYEQYF.

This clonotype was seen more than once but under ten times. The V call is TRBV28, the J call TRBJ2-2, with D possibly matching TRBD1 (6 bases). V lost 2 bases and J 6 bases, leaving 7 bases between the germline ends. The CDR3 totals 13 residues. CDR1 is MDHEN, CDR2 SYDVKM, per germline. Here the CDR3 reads CASSLNRAGELFF. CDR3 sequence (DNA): TGTGCCAGCAGTTTAAACAGGGCCGGGGAGCTGTTTTTT. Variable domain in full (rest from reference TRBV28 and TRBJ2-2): DVKVTQSSRYLVKRTGEKVFLECVQDMDHENMFWYRQDPGLGLRLIYFSYDVKMKEKGDIPEGYSVSREKKERFSLILESASTNQTSMYLCASSLNRAGELFFGEGSRLTVL.

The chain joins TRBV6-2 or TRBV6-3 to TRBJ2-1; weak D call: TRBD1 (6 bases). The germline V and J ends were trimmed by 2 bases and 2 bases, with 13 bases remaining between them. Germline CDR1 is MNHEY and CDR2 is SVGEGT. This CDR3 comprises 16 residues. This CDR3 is CASSYTGFRTYNEQFF. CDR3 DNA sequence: TGTGCCAGCAGTTACACAGGGTTTAGGACCTACAATGAGCAGTTCTTC.

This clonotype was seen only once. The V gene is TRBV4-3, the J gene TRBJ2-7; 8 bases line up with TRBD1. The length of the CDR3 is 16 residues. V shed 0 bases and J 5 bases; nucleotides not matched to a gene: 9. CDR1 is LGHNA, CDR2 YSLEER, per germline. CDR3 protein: CASSQDRGTGSNEQYF. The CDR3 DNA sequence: TGCGCCAGCAGCCAAGATAGGGGGACAGGATCCAACGAGCAGTACTTC.

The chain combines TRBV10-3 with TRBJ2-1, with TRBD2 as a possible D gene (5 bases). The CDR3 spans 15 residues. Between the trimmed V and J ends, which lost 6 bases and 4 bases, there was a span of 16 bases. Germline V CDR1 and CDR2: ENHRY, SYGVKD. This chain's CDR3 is CAIRAPSGGYNEQFF. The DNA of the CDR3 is TGTGCCATCAGGGCCCCATCGGGCGGGTACAATGAGCAGTTCTTC.

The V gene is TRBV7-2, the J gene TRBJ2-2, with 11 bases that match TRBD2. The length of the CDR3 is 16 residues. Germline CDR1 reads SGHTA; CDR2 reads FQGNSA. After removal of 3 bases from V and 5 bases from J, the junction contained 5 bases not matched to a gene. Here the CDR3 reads CASSLGLAAVTGELFF. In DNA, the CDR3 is TGTGCCAGCAGCTTGGGACTAGCGGCCGTGACCGGGGAGCTGTTTTTT. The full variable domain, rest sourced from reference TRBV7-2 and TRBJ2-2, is GAGVSQSPSNKVTEKGKDVELRCDPISGHTALYWYRQSLGQGLEFLIYFQGNSAPDKSGLPSDRFSAERTGGSVSTLTIQRTQQEDSAVYLCASSLGLAAVTGELFFGEGSRLTVL.

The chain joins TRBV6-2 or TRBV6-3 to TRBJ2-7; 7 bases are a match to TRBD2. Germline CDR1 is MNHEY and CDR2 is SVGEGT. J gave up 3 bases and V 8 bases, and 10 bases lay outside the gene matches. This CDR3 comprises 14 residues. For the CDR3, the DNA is TGTGCCAGCCTCCGTGAGCGGGGAGGCTACGAGCAGTACTTC. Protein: CASLRERGGYEQYF.